This T cell receptor (beta chain) was obtained from a study of T cell responses to AZD1222 COVID-19 vaccine. Findings and limits, study-wide: The repertoires were collected only after the peak T cell response.

As to this clone: Its antigen is not identified.

TCRdb's table, derived via immunoSEQ multiplex PCR, lists solely in-frame clones and lacks some. The profile shows some 200,000 clones, more than 75% of them singletons. Sequencing used peripheral blood, obtained 28 days after the second AZD1222 dose. This sequence originates from an adult who received the AZD1222 COVID-19 vaccine.

The CDR3 here is CASSRDRTDTGELFF. The CDR3 bases are TGTGCCAGCAGCCGGGACAGGACTGACACCGGGGAGCTGTTTTTT. The V gene is TRBV7-3, the J gene TRBJ2-2; 8 nucleotides agree with TRBD1. The CDR3 contains 15 residues. Germline-derived CDR1 and CDR2 are SGHTA and FQGTGA. After removal of 5 bases from V and 3 bases from J, the junction contained 5 bases not matched to a gene.